One and the same sample provided the 24 T cell receptor beta chains below, sequenced in a study of cytomegalovirus exposure and HLA in healthy donors. PCR primers comprised 60 Vbeta and 13 Jbeta primers. Profiled with immunoSEQ multiplex PCR; TCRdb holds only in-frame clones, not every one. The sample comprises under 150,000 clones, about four fifths of which are singletons, and approximately 9.1% rests with the top ten. The sequencing sample was made of PBMCs. The receptor source for this set is a woman aged 45-59 years in good health and CMV-seropositive.

The chain uses TRBV7-2 and TRBJ2-2; a possible D gene is TRBD2 (6 bases). The germline CDR1 and CDR2 sequences are SGHTA and FQGNSA. V gave up 1 base and J gave up 2 bases, with 11 bases separating them. The CDR3 is made up of 16 amino acids. In DNA form, the CDR3 reads TGTGCCAGCAGCTTAGAGCTAGCGTCTAACACCGGGGAGCTGTTTTTT. Its protein product is CASSLELASNTGELFF.

This chain uses TRBV7-2 with TRBJ1-2; 9 nucleotides line up with TRBD1. Germline V lookup: CDR1 SGHTA, CDR2 FQGNSA. V lost 4 bases to trimming and J lost 5 bases; unmatched junction nucleotides: 8. The CDR3 extends over 15 amino acids. The CDR3 sequence: CASSSVGQGRYGYTF. Written as DNA, the CDR3 is TGTGCCAGCAGCTCAGTGGGACAGGGTAGGTATGGCTACACCTTC.

The CDR3 spells CASSAGTSGGRGSSYEQYF. The CDR3 region has the DNA TGTGCCAGCAGTGCTGGGACTAGCGGGGGGCGGGGAAGCTCCTACGAGCAGTACTTC. The rearrangement joins TRBV13 to TRBJ2-7, with TRBD2 identical over 15 bases. This CDR3 has 19 amino acids. Germline assignment: CDR1 PRHDT and CDR2 FYEKMQ (reference sequence). V dropped 6 bases and J dropped 0; count of bases not matched to a gene: 12. The full variable domain, completed using reference TRBV13 and TRBJ2-7, is AAGVIQSPRHLIKEKRETATLKCYPIPRHDTVYWYQQGPGQDPQFLISFYEKMQSDKGSIPDRFSAQQFSDYHSELNMSSLELGDSALYFCASSAGTSGGRGSSYEQYFGPGTRLTVT.

The chain joins TRBV4-1 to TRBJ2-4; 10 nucleotides match TRBD2. The CDR3 covers 20 residues. From germline, CDR1 is MGHRA and CDR2 YSYEKL. The J segment lost 0 bases and the V segment lost 6 bases, leaving 17 bases of the junction unmatched. The CDR3 region has the DNA TGCGCCAGCAGTCAGGGGGGTGCAGCGGGGGGGAGACTAGCCAAAAACATTCAGTACTTC. Translated, it gives CASSQGGAAGGRLAKNIQYF.

The chain uses TRBV7-8 and TRBJ2-3; 11 nucleotides match TRBD2. J lost 5 bases, V lost 3 bases, and 7 bases had no gene match. CDR3 length: 16 amino acids. The germline gives CDR1 SGHVS, CDR2 FQNEAQ. Here the CDR3 reads CASSFQLAGVVDTQYF. CDR3 DNA: TGTGCCAGCAGCTTTCAACTAGCGGGAGTGGTAGATACGCAGTATTTT. Filled out from reference TRBV7-8 and TRBJ2-3, the complete variable domain reads GAGVSQSPRYKVAKRGQDVALRCDPISGHVSLFWYQQALGQGPEFLTYFQNEAQLDKSGLPSDRFFAERPEGSVSTLKIQRTQQEDSAVYLCASSFQLAGVVDTQYFGPGTRLTVL.

The rearrangement joins TRBV9 to TRBJ2-1; 8 nucleotides match TRBD2. J lost 3 bases, V lost 0 bases, and 2 bases had no gene match. CDR3 length equals 15 residues. The germline CDR1 and CDR2 sequences are SGDLS and YYNGEE. CDR3 amino acids: CASSVVSGDYNEQFF. In DNA form, the CDR3 reads TGTGCCAGCAGCGTAGTTAGCGGGGACTACAATGAGCAGTTCTTC.

This clone has only a few counts. The chain recombines TRBV6-4 with TRBJ2-1; 7 bases are shared with TRBD2. The CDR3 length is 14 residues. V shed 8 bases and J 4 bases; nucleotides not matched to a gene: 8. Germline-derived CDR1 and CDR2 are MRHNA and SNTAGT. CDR3 sequence reads: CASARDYPYNEQFF. In nucleotides, the CDR3 is TGTGCCAGCGCCCGGGACTACCCTTACAATGAGCAGTTCTTC.

This chain connects TRBV5-1 to TRBJ2-3, with a tentative D call TRBD2 (7 bases). CDR1 is SGHRS, CDR2 YFSETQ, per germline. The CDR3 contains 15 residues. V was pared by 4 bases and J by 0 bases, with 12 bases between. The CDR3 spells CASSLWGGSTDTQYF. CDR3 in DNA: TGCGCCAGCAGCCTGTGGGGGGGCAGCACAGATACGCAGTATTTT. Variable domain in full (rest from reference TRBV5-1 and TRBJ2-3): KAGVTQTPRYLIKTRGQQVTLSCSPISGHRSVSWYQQTPGQGLQFLFEYFSETQRNKGNFPGRFSGRQFSNSRSEMNVSTLELGDSALYLCASSLWGGSTDTQYFGPGTRLTVL.

This rearrangement joins TRBV4-3 to TRBJ1-6; a weak D match, TRBD1 (6 bases). The germline gives CDR1 LGHNA, CDR2 YSLEER. The length of the CDR3 is 15 residues. V was pared by 1 base and J by 9 bases, with 13 bases between. CDR3 loop: CASSQVQGNGSPLHF. The CDR3 nucleotides read TGCGCCAGCAGCCAAGTCCAGGGGAACGGTTCACCCCTCCACTTT.

The chain couples TRBV2 to TRBJ2-3; 8 bases line up with TRBD2. This CDR3 contains 18 residues. The trim removed 6 bases at V and 0 bases at J, leaving 14 bases unmatched. Per the germline V gene, CDR1 is SNHLY and CDR2 is FYNNEI. For the CDR3, the DNA is TGTGCCAGCAGGGTAGCGGGGAGCTTTCTTACTAGCACAGATACGCAGTATTTT. Protein product: CASRVAGSFLTSTDTQYF.

The chain uses TRBV6-5 and TRBJ2-7; the match to TRBD1 covers 9 bases. The germline gives CDR1 MNHEY, CDR2 SVGAGI. The CDR3 consists of 13 residues. The V segment lost 6 bases and the J segment 5 bases; nucleotides outside the gene matches: 5. DNA of the CDR3: TGTGCCAGCAGAGGGACAGGGAACCACGAGCAGTACTTC. It specifies CASRGTGNHEQYF.

The rearrangement links TRBV5-1 to TRBJ2-5, with TRBD1 matching 8 bases. The length of the CDR3 is 14 residues. Germline loops: CDR1 SGHRS, CDR2 YFSETQ. V was pared by 3 bases and J by 2 bases, with 3 bases of the junction left unmatched. Written as DNA, the CDR3 is TGCGCCAGCAGCTCAGGACAGGGACAAGAGACCCAGTACTTC. This sequence encodes CASSSGQGQETQYF.

This clone was seen only a few times. The rearrangement uses TRBV7-9 and TRBJ1-1; D perhaps matches TRBD1 (6 bases). Germline CDR1 and CDR2: SEHNR and FQNEAQ (reference sequence). Trimming took 5 bases from V and 5 from J, leaving 15 bases between them. The CDR3 is 14 amino acids. CDR3 sequence: CASSPRTVATEAFF. The DNA for the CDR3 is TGTGCCAGCAGCCCACGGACAGTAGCGACTGAAGCTTTCTTT.

J is TRBJ2-5 and V is TRBV10-3, with 7 bases fitting TRBD1. V shed 4 bases and J 5 bases; nucleotides not matched to a gene: 7. This CDR3 has 14 amino acids. Germline values: CDR1 ENHRY, CDR2 SYGVKD. The chain's CDR3 is CAISGSTGLETQYF. In DNA form, the CDR3 reads TGTGCCATCAGTGGGTCGACAGGGTTGGAGACCCAGTACTTC.

Comment on this clone: Other DNA sequences in this sample translate to the same CDR3. The V and J genes are TRBV18 and TRBJ1-4; no definite D call. V lost 3 bases and J lost 5, with 10 bases in between. The CDR3 is 14 residues long. The germline gives CDR1 KGHSH, CDR2 LQKENI. The CDR3 region has the DNA TGTGCCAGCTCACCCGCCCGAGCCAATGAAAAACTGTTTTTT. Residues: CASSPARANEKLFF.

The chain combines TRBV5-6 with TRBJ1-3; maybe TRBD1 (6 bases). There are 15 residues in the CDR3. Trimming pared 4 bases from V and 0 bases from J, leaving 11 bases between. The germline V gene has CDR1 SGHDT and CDR2 YYEEEE. CDR3 bases: TGTGCCAGCAGCCCCCTAGGGGGCTCTGGAAACACCATATATTTT. This encodes CASSPLGGSGNTIYF.

The sample holds a few counts of this clone. V usage is TRBV15 and J usage is TRBJ2-2; 13 nucleotides align to TRBD2. J gave up 6 bases and V 1 base, and 2 bases lay outside the gene matches. CDR1 LNHNV and CDR2 YYDKDF come from the germline V gene (reference sequence). This CDR3 is 16 amino acids long. The CDR3: CATSRAGTSGAGELFF. Here the CDR3 DNA reads TGTGCCACCAGCAGAGCTGGGACTAGCGGGGCCGGGGAGCTGTTTTTT. Based on the CDR3 plus reference TRBV15 and TRBJ2-2, the full variable domain is DAMVIQNPRYQVTQFGKPVTLSCSQTLNHNVMYWYQQKSSQAPKLLFHYYDKDFNNEADTPDNFQSRRPNTSFCFLDIRSPGLGDTAMYLCATSRAGTSGAGELFFGEGSRLTVL.

V usage is TRBV27 and J usage is TRBJ2-7; 14 bases line up with TRBD2. The CDR3 covers 17 residues. V lost 4 bases, J lost 4 bases, and 9 bases stayed unmatched. In germline, CDR1 is MNHEY, CDR2 SMNVEV (reference sequence). This chain's CDR3 is CASSYRTSGRFVYEQYF. CDR3 DNA sequence: TGTGCCAGCAGTTATAGGACTAGCGGGAGGTTCGTTTACGAGCAGTACTTC.

This clone turned up a few times. The chain carries TRBV10-3 and TRBJ2-7, with D tentatively TRBD1 (5 bases). Trimming took 0 bases from V and 9 from J, leaving 9 bases between them. The germline CDR1 and CDR2 sequences are ENHRY and SYGVKD. The CDR3 extends over 12 amino acids. This chain's CDR3 is CAISESRGRQYF. The CDR3 coding sequence is TGTGCCATCAGTGAGTCAAGGGGAAGGCAGTACTTC.

This sequence joins TRBV5-8 and TRBJ2-1, with 8 bases fitting TRBD2. CDR1 and CDR2 from the germline V gene are SGHTS and YDEGEE. There are 13 residues in the CDR3. Losses at the gene ends were 8 bases for V and 4 bases for J; bases not matched to a gene: 5. CDR3 loop: CASPLAGYNEQFF. Here the CDR3 DNA reads TGTGCCAGTCCCTTAGCGGGATACAATGAGCAGTTCTTC.

This chain links TRBV25-1 with TRBJ2-5; 11 nucleotides align to TRBD2. V was clipped by 7 bases and J by 2 bases; unmatched bases: 12. The CDR3 consists of 17 residues. CDR1 is MGHDK, CDR2 SYGVNS, per germline. The CDR3 DNA reads TGTGCCAGCACCCTAGGTAGGACTAGCGGGCAACAAGAGACCCAGTACTTC. Translation gives CASTLGRTSGQQETQYF.

The sample holds one count of this clone. The CDR3: CASSRAGAGGSYEQYF. The CDR3 nucleotides are TGCGCCAGCAGCCGGGCAGGGGCGGGAGGCTCCTACGAGCAGTACTTC. This sequence joins TRBV4-1 and TRBJ2-7, with TRBD2 matching 8 bases. CDR3 length: 16 residues. The V gene's germline CDR1 is MGHRA and CDR2 YSYEKL. Germline trimming cut 4 bases from V and 0 bases from J; bases unmatched to any gene: 8.

This clone was observed once. The chain has TRBV2 and TRBJ1-1; D ambiguous. CDR1 SNHLY and CDR2 FYNNEI come from the germline V gene. V was cut by 4 bases and J by 1 base, with 10 bases left in between. The CDR3 loop spans 14 amino acids. CDR3 protein: CASSGSGRNTEAFF. CDR3 DNA sequence: TGTGCCAGCAGTGGCTCGGGGAGGAACACTGAAGCTTTCTTT.

The chain joins TRBV28 to TRBJ1-5; TRBD1 matches at 8 bases. Germline V CDR1 and CDR2: MDHEN, SYDVKM. V was clipped by 8 bases and J by 5 bases; unmatched bases: 5. The CDR3 has 13 residues. CDR3 DNA sequence: TGTGCCAGCGGACAGGGACCTTATCAGCCCCAGCATTTT. As protein: CASGQGPYQPQHF.